What follows describes a single T cell receptor beta chain. The junction departs from the called germline gene at one end, perhaps through a read error. The sample is drawn from a study of tumor and adjacent non-tumor tissue in lung cancer. At the level of the study: Patients were aged roughly 30 to 76, some 10 men and roughly five women, stage I to III.

No cell sorting was done before RNA was extracted from the tissue. The library came from three nested PCR rounds adapted from ARM-PCR protocols. In TCRdb, the multiplex PCR reads were re-called with MiXCR into one record per CDR3 protein. The table records approximately 75,000 distinct CDR3 sequences, over 75% of them present only once. The CDR3 consists of 15 residues. Germline CDR1 SGHVS, CDR2 FQNEAQ. The sequencing input was lung tumor tissue. The origin of this receptor is a woman between 50 and 59 years old with non-small cell lung cancer. The gene calls are TRBV7-8 and TRBJ1-1, with D hard to call. CDR3 nucleotide sequence: TGTGCCAGTAGCTTATTTGCGGTACGGAACACTGAAGCTTTCTTT. Residues: CASSLFAVRNTEAFF.